The 32 T cell receptor beta chains given below trace back to one sample, sequenced in a study of T cells in Graves' hyperthyroidism and ophthalmopathy. RNA transcripts were the template for amplifying TCR beta CDR3 regions. The HTBI set primed first-round TCR CDR3 RT-PCR. Using its own MiXCR run on the multiplex PCR reads, TCRdb lists one record per CDR3 protein. The sample lists fewer than 500,000 distinct CDR3 sequences, approximately 15% occurring once. Sequencing used blood. The receptors shown here come from a man between 18 and 29 years old with Graves' ophthalmopathy.

This rearrangement joins TRBV29-1 to TRBJ1-5; TRBD1 agrees at 7 bases. The junction had 3 bases not matched to a gene; V was cut back by 7 bases and J by 3 bases. The germline CDR1 and CDR2 sequences are SQVTM and ANQGSEA. The CDR3 loop spans 12 amino acids. The CDR3 bases are TGCAGCGCTGGGACAGACAATCAGCCCCAGCATTTT. It specifies CSAGTDNQPQHF.

Ten or more counts support this clonotype. The chain is built from TRBV16 and TRBJ1-3; 7 bases are shared with TRBD1. Trimming at V came to 2 bases and at J to 2 bases, leaving 0 bases not matched to a gene. This CDR3 region has 14 residues. Germline V gene lookup returns CDR1 KGHSY and CDR2 FQNENV. The CDR3 is CASSQGTAGNTIYF. The CDR3 coding sequence is TGTGCCAGCAGCCAAGGGACAGCTGGAAACACCATATATTTT.

This clonotype was found many times. The gene calls are TRBV7-4 and TRBJ2-7; TRBD2 matches at 14 bases. Trimming cost V 0 bases and J 5 bases; bases outside gene matches: 6. The CDR3 has 17 amino acids. CDR1 SGHVT and CDR2 SQSDAQ come from the germline V gene. The CDR3 is CASSLAGTSGRDNEQYF. The CDR3, as DNA: TGTGCCAGCAGCTTAGCGGGGACTAGCGGGAGAGACAACGAGCAGTACTTC.

This clonotype was recorded a few times. V is TRBV6-9 and J is TRBJ2-1; D is undetermined. CDR1 is MNHGY and CDR2 is SVAAGI in the germline V gene. Trimming took off 10 bases at V and 8 bases at J, with 15 bases between the two ends. This CDR3 is 12 amino acids long. The CDR3 nucleotides are TGTGCCACCCCGGGTCCTTGCCATGAGCAGTTCTTC. Its translation is CATPGPCHEQFF.

This clonotype showed up many times. The chain uses TRBV11-3 and TRBJ1-2; D call uncertain. Germline values: CDR1 SGHNT, CDR2 YENEEA. V gave up 3 bases and J gave up 2 bases, with 13 bases separating them. The CDR3 extends over 15 amino acids. This chain's CDR3 is CASSFNSPINYGYTF. CDR3 DNA sequence: TGTGCCAGCAGCTTCAATAGTCCGATAAACTATGGCTACACCTTC.

The table lists this clonotype with many counts. V and J are TRBV3-1 and TRBJ2-3; the D is unclear. The CDR3 sequence is 15 residues long. Trimming removed 2 bases from V and 6 bases from J, with 15 bases in between. Germline CDR1 is LGHDT and CDR2 is YNNKEL (reference sequence). Written as DNA, the CDR3 is TGTGCCAGCAGCCAAAGCCCCAGAGGAGCCGATACGCAGTATTTT. It translates to CASSQSPRGADTQYF.

V usage is TRBV9 and J usage is TRBJ2-5; 9 nucleotides match TRBD2. CDR3 length: 16 residues. CDR1 and CDR2 from the germline V gene are SGDLS and YYNGEE. V trimming: 6 bases; J trimming: 2 bases; junction bases outside the gene matches: 11. CDR3 coding DNA: TGTGCCAGCACCCCTTACAGCGGGGGGTTTCAAGAGACCCAGTACTTC. This translates into CASTPYSGGFQETQYF.

At least ten counts were recorded for this clonotype. This chain joins TRBV27 and TRBJ1-2; D gene ambiguous. The germline V gene has CDR1 MNHEY and CDR2 SMNVEV (reference sequence). Trimming removed 0 bases at V and 4 bases at J, with 15 bases between. This CDR3 region has 16 residues. CDR3 DNA: TGTGCCAGCAGTTTATCGATTATATCAGGCGGCTATGGCTACACCTTC. It codes for CASSLSIISGGYGYTF.

This clonotype was seen a few times. The V call is TRBV27, the J call TRBJ2-1, with D perhaps matching TRBD2 (6 bases). The CDR3 spans 17 residues. Trimming took off 1 base at V and 3 bases at J, with 16 bases between the two ends. Germline V CDR1 and CDR2: MNHEY, SMNVEV (reference sequence). The CDR3 loop is CASSLYPAGTLYNEQFF. CDR3 sequence (DNA): TGTGCCAGCAGTTTATATCCAGCGGGTACCCTCTACAATGAGCAGTTCTTC.

This clonotype was seen ten or more times. The chain uses TRBV2 and TRBJ2-5; 10 bases line up with TRBD2. Germline CDR1 is SNHLY and CDR2 is FYNNEI. Trimming cost V 7 bases and J 4 bases; bases outside gene matches: 9. The CDR3 is 15 amino acids. CDR3 in amino acids: CASMLAGVGRETQYF. CDR3 nucleotide sequence: TGTGCCAGCATGCTAGCGGGAGTTGGGCGAGAGACCCAGTACTTC.

This clonotype was recorded a few times. The chain employs TRBV11-3 and TRBJ2-2; 10 bases line up with TRBD1. Germline trimming cut 5 bases from V and 6 bases from J; bases unmatched to any gene: 6. The CDR3 spans 15 residues. The germline gives CDR1 SGHNT, CDR2 YENEEA. In DNA, the CDR3 is TGTGCCAGCAGCCCCTCCGGGACAGGGGCCGGGGAGCTGTTTTTT. This encodes CASSPSGTGAGELFF. The full variable domain, rest sourced from reference TRBV11-3 and TRBJ2-2, is EAGVVQSPRYKIIEKKQPVAFWCNPISGHNTLYWYLQNLGQGPELLIRYENEEAVDDSQLPKDRFSAERLKGVDSTLKIQPAELGDSAVYLCASSPSGTGAGELFFGEGSRLTVL.

This clonotype has a count of ten or more. V and J are TRBV7-3 and TRBJ2-3; D is unresolved. Per the germline V gene, CDR1 is SGHTA and CDR2 is FQGTGA. This CDR3 region has 13 residues. V lost 2 bases and J 9 bases, leaving 12 bases between the germline ends. CDR3 DNA sequence: TGTGCCAGCAGCTTAGACTCCAGAAGAACGCAGTATTTT. Residues: CASSLDSRRTQYF. The full variable domain, its missing parts supplied by reference TRBV7-3 and TRBJ2-3, is GAGVSQTPSNKVTEKGKYVELRCDPISGHTALYWYRQSLGQGPEFLIYFQGTGAADDSGLPNDRFFAVRPEGSVSTLKIQRTERGDSAVYLCASSLDSRRTQYFGPGTRLTVL.

This clonotype was seen a few times. The V call is TRBV19, the J call TRBJ1-3; no reliable D call. The germline V and J ends were trimmed by 3 bases and 3 bases, with 6 bases remaining between them. Germline V CDR1 and CDR2: LNHDA, SQIVND (reference sequence). The CDR3 loop spans 13 amino acids. CDR3 DNA: TGTGCCAGTAGTATTGACGGTGGAAACACCATATATTTT. It specifies CASSIDGGNTIYF.

V and J are TRBV7-6 and TRBJ2-2; a possible D gene is TRBD2 (6 bases). This CDR3 is built from 15 residues. Trimming removed 5 bases at V and 9 bases at J, with 19 bases between. Germline CDR1 and CDR2: SGHVS and FNYEAQ. The CDR3 sequence is CASSLNAGTDRELFF. The CDR3 DNA is TGTGCCAGCAGCCTAAACGCGGGGACGGACCGGGAGCTGTTTTTT.

This clonotype was seen ten or more times. The rearrangement uses TRBV7-9 and TRBJ2-7; D tentatively reads TRBD1 or TRBD2 (7 bases each). V lost 2 bases to trimming and J lost 2 bases, with 16 bases between them. Germline V gene sequence: CDR1 SEHNR, CDR2 FQNEAQ (reference sequence). The CDR3 loop spans 16 amino acids. For the CDR3, the DNA is TGTGCCAGCAGCTTAAGGGGGGGGACAGACGCCTACGAGCAGTACTTC. Amino acid sequence: CASSLRGGTDAYEQYF.

This chain connects TRBV7-6 to TRBJ1-3, with D possibly being TRBD1 (5 bases). Germline CDR1 and CDR2: SGHVS and FNYEAQ. With 5 bases removed from V and 0 bases from J, the gap between germline ends came to 14 bases. This CDR3 comprises 16 residues. This CDR3 reads CASSRDGGLSGNTIYF. The DNA for the CDR3 is TGTGCCAGCAGCAGGGACGGCGGACTCTCTGGAAACACCATATATTTT.

This clonotype has more than one count but fewer than ten. The genes are TRBV20-1 and TRBJ2-2; D is unclear. Germline V lookup: CDR1 DFQATT, CDR2 SNEGSKA (reference sequence). The CDR3 consists of 13 residues. V dropped 2 bases and J dropped 5 bases, with 9 bases sitting between them. Here the CDR3 reads CSARSRGTGELFF. As DNA, the CDR3 is TGCAGTGCTAGATCTAGAGGTACCGGGGAGCTGTTTTTT.

As regards this clonotype: This may arise from a read error, as a much more abundant clone is one base away. The V call is TRBV29-1, the J call TRBJ1-2, with 8 bases matching TRBD1. In germline, CDR1 is SQVTM, CDR2 ANQGSEA. CDR3 length: 14 residues. This chain's CDR3 is CCVKTGQGGNGYTF. The CDR3 bases are TGCTGCGTGAAGACCGGACAGGGAGGAAATGGCTACACCTTC.

In this sample, this clonotype turned up a few times. This rearrangement joins TRBV6-1 to TRBJ2-5; TRBD1 matches 7 bases. There are 13 residues in the CDR3. Trimming at V came to 7 bases and at J to 2 bases, leaving 4 bases not matched to a gene. Germline values: CDR1 MNHNS, CDR2 SASEGT. As DNA, the CDR3 is TGTGCCAGCAAAACCAGGGGGCAAGAGACCCAGTACTTC. Translation: CASKTRGQETQYF.

V gene TRBV9 combines with J gene TRBJ1-2; no clear D gene. The CDR3 extends over 15 amino acids. From germline, CDR1 is SGDLS and CDR2 YYNGEE. Trimming left V 0 bases short and J 7 bases short, with 16 bases between. For the CDR3, the DNA is TGTGCCAGCAGCGTAGGGGGAAGCCCCACTGCTGGCTACACCTTC. As protein: CASSVGGSPTAGYTF.

This clonotype was detected a few times. An end of the junction does not agree with germline; a read error may underlie this. The genes are TRBV7-9 and TRBJ1-2, with TRBD1 matching 9 bases. CDR1 and CDR2 from the germline V gene are SEHNR and FQNEAQ (reference sequence). The CDR3 runs 14 residues. The CDR3 sequence: CASSLEGIGDRVSF. The CDR3 DNA follows: TGTGCCAGCAGCTTAGAAGGCATTGGGGACAGGGTGTCCTTC.

This clonotype was detected only once. A single base separates this from a much larger clone, so it may be a read error. This chain links TRBV10-3 with TRBJ2-5; D is perhaps TRBD2 (6 bases). The CDR3 covers 16 residues. Germline loops: CDR1 ENHRY, CDR2 SYGVKD. Trimming left V 5 bases short and J 2 bases short, with 18 bases between. The CDR3 bases are TGTGCCATCAGTTACCACGCCGGGGGAATTCAAGAGACCCAGTACTTC. As protein: CAISYHAGGIQETQYF.

This clonotype has a handful of counts. The CDR3 bases are TGCAGCGCTTTACAGGGGGCCTGGACCGGGGAGCTGTTTTTT. This sequence encodes CSALQGAWTGELFF. The chain joins TRBV29-1 to TRBJ2-2, with 9 bases lining up with TRBD1. This CDR3 has 14 amino acids. Trimming removed 7 bases from V and 5 bases from J; junction bases left unmatched: 8. The V gene's germline CDR1 is SQVTM and CDR2 ANQGSEA.

Notes on this clonotype: Just one base apart from a much larger clone, this may be a read error. V gene TRBV6-2 or TRBV6-3 combines with J gene TRBJ2-7, with D unresolved. Trimming took off 0 bases at V and 3 bases at J, with 9 bases between the two ends. This CDR3 region has 14 residues. Looked up from germline, CDR1 is MNHEY and CDR2 is SVGEGT. The CDR3: CASSYSLDHYEQYF. CDR3 nucleotide sequence: TGTGCCAGCAGTTACTCGCTGGATCACTACGAGCAGTACTTC.

This chain uses TRBV7-2 with TRBJ1-2; no clear D gene. Looked up from germline, CDR1 is SGHTA and CDR2 is FQGNSA. Deletions cut 6 bases from V and 6 bases from J, with 8 bases between. CDR3 length equals 11 residues. The CDR3 DNA sequence: TGTGCCAGCAGGTGGCCTCATGGCTACACCTTC. Protein product: CASRWPHGYTF.

In this sample, this clonotype turned up many times. This sequence joins TRBV3-1 and TRBJ2-7, with a weak D call TRBD1 (5 bases). Germline lookup yields CDR1 LGHDT and CDR2 YNNKEL (reference sequence). V was cut by 6 bases and J by 0 bases, with 15 bases left in between. CDR3 length: 15 residues. The CDR3 coding sequence is TGTGCCAGCAGACCAAACAGGCCCTCCTCCTACGAGCAGTACTTC. It codes for CASRPNRPSSYEQYF.

This clonotype was recorded a few times. The chain uses TRBV10-3 and TRBJ2-7, with 11 bases identical to TRBD2. V shed 4 bases, J shed 0 bases, and the junction held 11 bases outside the gene matches. The CDR3 totals 18 residues. Germline CDR1 reads ENHRY; CDR2 reads SYGVKD. As DNA, the CDR3 is TGTGCCATCAGTGGAGGACGAAAGACTAGCGGGGACTCCTACGAGCAGTACTTC. Translating it yields CAISGGRKTSGDSYEQYF.

This clonotype was counted at least ten times. Possible read error: a much larger clone is one base away. This rearrangement joins TRBV12-3 or TRBV12-4 to TRBJ1-1; TRBD1 aligns across 10 bases. The CDR3 spans 13 residues. The V segment lost 3 bases and the J segment 6 bases; nucleotides outside the gene matches: 1. The CDR3 DNA sequence: TGTGCCAGCAGTTTGACAGGGGGCTCTGAAGCTTTCTTT. As protein: CASSLTGGSEAFF.

This chain uses TRBV11-2 with TRBJ2-5; 8 bases are shared with TRBD1. This CDR3 has 15 amino acids. CDR1 and CDR2 (germline): SGHAT, FQNNGV. V was clipped by 4 bases and J by 5 bases; unmatched bases: 9. CDR3 sequence: CASSYRTGWRETQYF. The CDR3 DNA follows: TGTGCCAGCAGCTACCGGACAGGGTGGCGGGAGACCCAGTACTTC. The entire variable domain, with the rest obtained from reference TRBV11-2 and TRBJ2-5, is as follows: EAGVAQSPRYKIIEKRQSVAFWCNPISGHATLYWYQQILGQGPKLLIQFQNNGVVDDSQLPKDRFSAERLKGVDSTLKIQPAKLEDSAVYLCASSYRTGWRETQYFGPGTRLLVL.

In its sample, this clonotype was seen a few times. A single base separates this from a much larger clone, so it may be a read error. The chain carries TRBV9 and TRBJ2-1; 13 nucleotides agree with TRBD2. Trimming at V came to 4 bases and at J to 3 bases, leaving 4 bases not matched to a gene. CDR1 is SGDLS, CDR2 YYNGEE, per germline. The CDR3 spans 16 residues. CDR3 amino acids: CASSPGTSGIYNEQFF. The CDR3 DNA reads as TGTGCCAGCAGCCCCGGGACTAGCGGGATCTACAATGAGCAGTTCTTC.

V and J are TRBV6-1 and TRBJ2-7; 10 nucleotides match TRBD2. J gave up 5 bases and V 1 base, and 5 bases lay outside the gene matches. The CDR3 sequence is 15 residues long. In germline, CDR1 is MNHNS, CDR2 SASEGT. The CDR3 DNA reads TGTGCCAGCAGTGAAGAACCAGCGGGGGGGCACGAGCAGTACTTC. This codes for CASSEEPAGGHEQYF.

The table lists this clonotype with many counts. This sequence joins TRBV7-2 and TRBJ2-7, with TRBD1 as a possible D gene (5 bases). V gave up 3 bases and J gave up 7 bases, with 10 bases separating them. The CDR3 sequence is 12 residues long. Germline V gene lookup returns CDR1 SGHTA and CDR2 FQGNSA. This CDR3 is CASSFAGFEQYF. DNA for the CDR3: TGTGCCAGCAGCTTCGCAGGGTTTGAGCAGTACTTC.